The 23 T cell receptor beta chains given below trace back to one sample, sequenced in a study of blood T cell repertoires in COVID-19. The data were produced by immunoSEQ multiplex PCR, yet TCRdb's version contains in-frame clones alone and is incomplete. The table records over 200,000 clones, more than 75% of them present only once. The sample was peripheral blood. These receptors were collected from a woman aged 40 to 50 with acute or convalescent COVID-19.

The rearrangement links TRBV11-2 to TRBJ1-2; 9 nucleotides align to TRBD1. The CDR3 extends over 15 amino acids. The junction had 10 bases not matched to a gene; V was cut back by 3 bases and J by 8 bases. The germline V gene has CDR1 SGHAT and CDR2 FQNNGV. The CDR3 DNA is TGTGCCAGCAGCTTCACTACAGGGGGCTCATACGGCTACACCTTC. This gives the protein CASSFTTGGSYGYTF.

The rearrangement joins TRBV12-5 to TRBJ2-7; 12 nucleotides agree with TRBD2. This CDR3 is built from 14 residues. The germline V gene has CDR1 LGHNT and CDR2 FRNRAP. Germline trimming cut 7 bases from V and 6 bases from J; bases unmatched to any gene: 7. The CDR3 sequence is CASARLAGDGEQYF. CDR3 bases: TGTGCTAGTGCCAGACTAGCGGGAGACGGCGAGCAGTACTTC.

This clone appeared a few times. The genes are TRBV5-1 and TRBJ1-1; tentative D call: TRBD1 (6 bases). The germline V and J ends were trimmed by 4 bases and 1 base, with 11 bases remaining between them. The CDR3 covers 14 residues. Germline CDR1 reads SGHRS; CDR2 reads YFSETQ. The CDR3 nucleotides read TGCGCCAGCAGCGGGGGGGCCCCGAACACTGAAGCTTTCTTT. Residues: CASSGGAPNTEAFF.

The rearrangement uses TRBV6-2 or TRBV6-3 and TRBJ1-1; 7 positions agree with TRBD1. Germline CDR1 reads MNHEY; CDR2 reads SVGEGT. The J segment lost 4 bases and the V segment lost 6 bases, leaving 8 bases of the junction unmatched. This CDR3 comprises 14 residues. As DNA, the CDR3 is TGTGCCAGCAGCCGCGTCAGGGGGACCACTGAAGCTTTCTTT. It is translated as CASSRVRGTTEAFF.

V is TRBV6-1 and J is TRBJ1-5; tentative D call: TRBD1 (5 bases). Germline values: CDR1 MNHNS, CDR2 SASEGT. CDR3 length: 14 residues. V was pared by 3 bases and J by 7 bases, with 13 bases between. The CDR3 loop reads CASSEGQGNQPQHF. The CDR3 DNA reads TGTGCCAGCAGTGAGGGGCAGGGAAACCAGCCCCAGCATTTT.

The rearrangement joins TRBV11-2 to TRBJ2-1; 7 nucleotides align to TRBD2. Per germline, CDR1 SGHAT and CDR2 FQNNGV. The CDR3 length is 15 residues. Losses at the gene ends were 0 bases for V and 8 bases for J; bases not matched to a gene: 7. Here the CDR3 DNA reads TGTGCCAGCAGCTTAGACTGGACTAGTATGGATGAGCAGTTCTTC. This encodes CASSLDWTSMDEQFF.

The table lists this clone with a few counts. In DNA form, the CDR3 reads TGTGCCAGCAGATCGCTGGGACAGTACAATGAGCAGTTCTTC. The encoded protein is CASRSLGQYNEQFF. The rearrangement links TRBV6-5 to TRBJ2-1, with 7 bases lining up with TRBD1. Trimming removed 6 bases from V and 4 bases from J; junction bases left unmatched: 6. This CDR3 is built from 14 residues. Per germline, CDR1 MNHEY and CDR2 SVGAGI.

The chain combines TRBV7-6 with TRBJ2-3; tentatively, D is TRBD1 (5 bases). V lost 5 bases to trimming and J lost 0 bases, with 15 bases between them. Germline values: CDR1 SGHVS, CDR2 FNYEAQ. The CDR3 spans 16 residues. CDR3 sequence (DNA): TGTGCCAGCAGCCTATCCCAGGGCCAAAGCACAGATACGCAGTATTTT. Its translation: CASSLSQGQSTDTQYF.

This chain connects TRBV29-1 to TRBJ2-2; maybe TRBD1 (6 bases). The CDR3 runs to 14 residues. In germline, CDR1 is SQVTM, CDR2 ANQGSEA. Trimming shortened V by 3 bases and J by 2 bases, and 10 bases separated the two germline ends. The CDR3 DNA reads TGCAGCGTTGACCGGGACACCAACACCGGGGAGCTGTTTTTT. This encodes CSVDRDTNTGELFF.

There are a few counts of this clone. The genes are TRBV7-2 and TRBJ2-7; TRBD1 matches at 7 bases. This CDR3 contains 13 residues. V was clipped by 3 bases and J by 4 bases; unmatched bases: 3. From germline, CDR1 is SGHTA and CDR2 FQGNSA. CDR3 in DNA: TGTGCCAGCAGCTTCACAGGGGTATACGAGCAGTACTTC. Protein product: CASSFTGVYEQYF.

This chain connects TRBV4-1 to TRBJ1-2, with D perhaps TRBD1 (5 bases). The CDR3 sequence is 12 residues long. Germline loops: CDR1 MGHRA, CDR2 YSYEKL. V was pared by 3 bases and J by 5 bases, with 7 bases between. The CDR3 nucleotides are TGCGCCAGCAGCCAGGGGCCGTATGGCTACACCTTC. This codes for CASSQGPYGYTF.

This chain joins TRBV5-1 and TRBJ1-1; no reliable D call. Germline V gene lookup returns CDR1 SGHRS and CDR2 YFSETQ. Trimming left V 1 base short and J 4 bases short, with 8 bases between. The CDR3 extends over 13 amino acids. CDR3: CASSLSGPTEAFF. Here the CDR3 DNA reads TGCGCCAGCAGCTTGAGCGGACCCACTGAAGCTTTCTTT.

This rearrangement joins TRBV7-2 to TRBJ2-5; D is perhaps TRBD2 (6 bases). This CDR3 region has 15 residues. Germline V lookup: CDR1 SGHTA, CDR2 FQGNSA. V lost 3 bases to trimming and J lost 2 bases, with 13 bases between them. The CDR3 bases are TGTGCCAGCAGCTTTCGGGCTAGCGAACAAGAGACCCAGTACTTC. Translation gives CASSFRASEQETQYF.

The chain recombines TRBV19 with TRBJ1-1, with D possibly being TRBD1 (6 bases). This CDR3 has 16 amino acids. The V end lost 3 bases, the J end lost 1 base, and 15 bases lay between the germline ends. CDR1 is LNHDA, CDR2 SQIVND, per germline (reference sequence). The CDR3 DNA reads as TGTGCCAGTAGTATTGAGTACGGGGGGCAGAACACTGAAGCTTTCTTT. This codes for CASSIEYGGQNTEAFF.

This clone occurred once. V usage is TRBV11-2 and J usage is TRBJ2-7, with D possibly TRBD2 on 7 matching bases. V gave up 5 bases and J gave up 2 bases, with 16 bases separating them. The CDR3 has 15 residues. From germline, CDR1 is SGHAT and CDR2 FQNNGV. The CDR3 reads CASSNIQGGAYEQYF. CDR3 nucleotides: TGTGCCAGCAGCAATATACAGGGAGGGGCCTACGAGCAGTACTTC.

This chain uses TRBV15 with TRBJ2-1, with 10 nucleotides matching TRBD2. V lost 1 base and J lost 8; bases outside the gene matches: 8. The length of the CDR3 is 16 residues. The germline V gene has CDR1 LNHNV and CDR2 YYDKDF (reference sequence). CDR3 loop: CATSRVSGGAGDEQFF. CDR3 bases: TGTGCCACCAGCAGAGTGAGCGGGGGGGCTGGCGATGAGCAGTTCTTC.

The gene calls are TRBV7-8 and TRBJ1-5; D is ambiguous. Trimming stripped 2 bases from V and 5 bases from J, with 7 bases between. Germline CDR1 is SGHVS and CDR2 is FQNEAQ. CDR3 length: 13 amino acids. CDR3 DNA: TGTGCCAGCAGCTTAAACCGCGATCAGCCCCAGCATTTT. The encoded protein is CASSLNRDQPQHF.

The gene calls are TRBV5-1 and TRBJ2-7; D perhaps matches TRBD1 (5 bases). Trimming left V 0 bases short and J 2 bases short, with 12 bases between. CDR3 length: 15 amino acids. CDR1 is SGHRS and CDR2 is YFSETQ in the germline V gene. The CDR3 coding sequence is TGCGCCAGCAGCTTGGTAGACAGCTCTCCCTACGAGCAGTACTTC. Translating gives CASSLVDSSPYEQYF.

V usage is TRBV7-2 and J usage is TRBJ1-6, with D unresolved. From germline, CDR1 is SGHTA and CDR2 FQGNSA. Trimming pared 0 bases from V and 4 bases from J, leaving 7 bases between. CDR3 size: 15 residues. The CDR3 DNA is TGTGCCAGCAGCTTAGCCAGACAATATAATTCACCCCTCCACTTT. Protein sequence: CASSLARQYNSPLHF.

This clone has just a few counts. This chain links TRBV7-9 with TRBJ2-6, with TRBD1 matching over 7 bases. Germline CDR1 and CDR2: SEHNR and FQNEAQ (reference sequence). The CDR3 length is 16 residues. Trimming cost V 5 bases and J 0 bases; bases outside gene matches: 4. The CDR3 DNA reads TGTGCCAGCAGCCGACAGGGTTCCTCTGGGGCCAACGTCCTGACTTTC. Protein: CASSRQGSSGANVLTF. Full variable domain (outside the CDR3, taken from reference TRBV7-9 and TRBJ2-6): DTGVSQNPRHKITKRGQNVTFRCDPISEHNRLYWYRQTLGQGPEFLTYFQNEAQLEKSRLLSDRFSAERPKGSFSTLEIQRTEQGDSAMYLCASSRQGSSGANVLTFGAGSRLTVL.

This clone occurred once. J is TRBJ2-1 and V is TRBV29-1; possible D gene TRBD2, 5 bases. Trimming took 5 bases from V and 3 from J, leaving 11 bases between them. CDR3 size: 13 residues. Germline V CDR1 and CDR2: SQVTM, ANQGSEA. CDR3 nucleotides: TGCAGCGTTCGGGGTAGCGACTACAATGAGCAGTTCTTC. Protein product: CSVRGSDYNEQFF.

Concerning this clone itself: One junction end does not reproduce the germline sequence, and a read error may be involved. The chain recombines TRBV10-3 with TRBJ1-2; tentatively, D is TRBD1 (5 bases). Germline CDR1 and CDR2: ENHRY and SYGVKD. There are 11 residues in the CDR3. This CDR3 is CAISEWDYPPF. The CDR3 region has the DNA TGTGCCATCAGTGAGTGGGACTACCCTCCTTTC.

The CDR3 protein is CASSGLAGAPYNEQFF. The CDR3 nucleotides read TGTGCCAGCTCAGGCCTAGCGGGAGCCCCCTACAATGAGCAGTTCTTC. The chain has TRBV18 and TRBJ2-1; 10 bases align to TRBD2. CDR1 and CDR2 from the germline V gene are KGHSH and LQKENI. The V gene end was trimmed by 5 bases and the J gene end by 2 bases; junction bases not matched to a gene: 6. This CDR3 is built from 16 residues.